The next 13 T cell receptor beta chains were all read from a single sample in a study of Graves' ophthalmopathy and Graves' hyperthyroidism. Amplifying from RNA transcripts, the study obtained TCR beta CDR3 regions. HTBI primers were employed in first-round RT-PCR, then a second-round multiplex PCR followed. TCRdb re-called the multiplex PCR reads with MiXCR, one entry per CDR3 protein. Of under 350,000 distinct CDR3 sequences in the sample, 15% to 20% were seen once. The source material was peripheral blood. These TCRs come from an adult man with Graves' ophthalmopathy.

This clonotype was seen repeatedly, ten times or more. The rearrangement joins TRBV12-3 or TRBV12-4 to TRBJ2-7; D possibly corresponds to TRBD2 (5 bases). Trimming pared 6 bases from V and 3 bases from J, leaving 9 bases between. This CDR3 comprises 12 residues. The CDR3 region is CASSGISYEQYF. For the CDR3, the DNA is TGTGCCAGCAGCGGGATCAGCTACGAGCAGTACTTC.

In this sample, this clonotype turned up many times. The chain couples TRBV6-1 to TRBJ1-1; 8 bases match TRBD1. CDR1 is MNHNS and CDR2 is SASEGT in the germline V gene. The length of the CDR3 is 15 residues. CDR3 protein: CASSGADVRGLEAFF. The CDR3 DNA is TGTGCAAGCTCTGGGGCTGACGTCAGGGGGCTGGAAGCTTTCTTT.

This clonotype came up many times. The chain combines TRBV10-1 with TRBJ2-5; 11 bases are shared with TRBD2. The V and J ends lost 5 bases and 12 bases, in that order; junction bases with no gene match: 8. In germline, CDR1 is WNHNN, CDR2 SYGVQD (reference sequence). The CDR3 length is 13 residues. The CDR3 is CASSSTSGGLKYF. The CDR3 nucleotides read TGCGCCAGCAGTTCCACTAGCGGGGGCCTGAAGTACTTC.

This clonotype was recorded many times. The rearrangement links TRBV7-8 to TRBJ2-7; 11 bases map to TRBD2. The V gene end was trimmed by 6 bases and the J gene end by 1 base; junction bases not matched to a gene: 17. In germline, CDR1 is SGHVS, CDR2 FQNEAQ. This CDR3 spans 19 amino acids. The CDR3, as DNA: TGTGCCAGCAGTCTAGGATACAGAACTAGCGGGAGTGAGTCCTACGAGCAGTACTTC. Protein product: CASSLGYRTSGSESYEQYF.

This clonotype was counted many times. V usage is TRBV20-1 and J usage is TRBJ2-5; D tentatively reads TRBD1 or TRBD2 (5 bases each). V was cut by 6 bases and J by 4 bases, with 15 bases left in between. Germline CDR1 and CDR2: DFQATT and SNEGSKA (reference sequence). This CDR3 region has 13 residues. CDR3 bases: TGCAGTGCCTACCGGGCCGGGGCAGAGACCCAGTACTTC. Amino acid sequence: CSAYRAGAETQYF.

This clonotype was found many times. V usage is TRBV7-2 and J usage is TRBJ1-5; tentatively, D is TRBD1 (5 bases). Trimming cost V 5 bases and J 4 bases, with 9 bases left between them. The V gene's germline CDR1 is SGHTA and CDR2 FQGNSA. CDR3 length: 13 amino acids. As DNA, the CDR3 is TGTGCCAGCAGCCCCCGGGGGAATCAGCCCCAGCATTTT. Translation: CASSPRGNQPQHF.

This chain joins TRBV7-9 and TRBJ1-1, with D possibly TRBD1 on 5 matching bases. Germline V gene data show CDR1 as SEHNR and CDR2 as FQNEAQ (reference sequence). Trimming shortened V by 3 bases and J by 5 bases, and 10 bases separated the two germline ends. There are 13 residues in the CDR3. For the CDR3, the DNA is TGTGCCAGCAGCTTCGGCAGGGAGACTGAAGCTTTCTTT. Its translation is CASSFGRETEAFF. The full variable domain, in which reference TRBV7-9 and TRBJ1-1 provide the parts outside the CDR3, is DTGVSQNPRHKITKRGQNVTFRCDPISEHNRLYWYRQTLGQGPEFLTYFQNEAQLEKSRLLSDRFSAERPKGSFSTLEIQRTEQGDSAMYLCASSFGRETEAFFGQGTRLTVV.

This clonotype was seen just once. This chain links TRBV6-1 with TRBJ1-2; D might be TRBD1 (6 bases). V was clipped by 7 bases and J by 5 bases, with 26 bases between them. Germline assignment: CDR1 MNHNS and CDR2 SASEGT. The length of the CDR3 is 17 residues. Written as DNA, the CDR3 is TGTGCCAGCAAGACCTTGGGCAGGGGCGGTAGTGGATATGGCTACACCTTC. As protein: CASKTLGRGGSGYGYTF.

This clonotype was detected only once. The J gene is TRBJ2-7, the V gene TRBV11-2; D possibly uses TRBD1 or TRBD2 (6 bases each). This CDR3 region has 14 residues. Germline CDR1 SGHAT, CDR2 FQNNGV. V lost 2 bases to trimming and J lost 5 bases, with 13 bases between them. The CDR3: CASSLLRGGNEQYF. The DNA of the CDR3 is TGTGCCAGCAGCTTACTCCGAGGGGGGAACGAGCAGTACTTC. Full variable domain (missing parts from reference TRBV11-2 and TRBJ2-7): EAGVAQSPRYKIIEKRQSVAFWCNPISGHATLYWYQQILGQGPKLLIQFQNNGVVDDSQLPKDRFSAERLKGVDSTLKIQPAKLEDSAVYLCASSLLRGGNEQYFGPGTRLTVT.

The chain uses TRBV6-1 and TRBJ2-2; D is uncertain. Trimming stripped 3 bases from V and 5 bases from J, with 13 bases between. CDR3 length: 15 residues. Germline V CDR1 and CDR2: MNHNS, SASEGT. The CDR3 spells CASSELAGETGELFF. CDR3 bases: TGTGCCAGCAGTGAGTTGGCAGGAGAGACCGGGGAGCTGTTTTTT.

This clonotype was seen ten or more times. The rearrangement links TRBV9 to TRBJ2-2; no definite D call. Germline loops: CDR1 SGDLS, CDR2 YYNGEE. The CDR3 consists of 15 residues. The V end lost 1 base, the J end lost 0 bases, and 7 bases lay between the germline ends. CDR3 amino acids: CASSVFGANTGELFF. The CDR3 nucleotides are TGTGCCAGCAGCGTATTCGGCGCGAACACCGGGGAGCTGTTTTTT.

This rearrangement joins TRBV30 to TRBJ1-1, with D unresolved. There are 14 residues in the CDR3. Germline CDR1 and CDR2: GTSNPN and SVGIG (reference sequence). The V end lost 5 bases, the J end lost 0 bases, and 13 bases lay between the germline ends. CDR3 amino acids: CAWLPATMNTEAFF. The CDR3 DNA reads TGTGCCTGGCTCCCAGCGACCATGAACACTGAAGCTTTCTTT.

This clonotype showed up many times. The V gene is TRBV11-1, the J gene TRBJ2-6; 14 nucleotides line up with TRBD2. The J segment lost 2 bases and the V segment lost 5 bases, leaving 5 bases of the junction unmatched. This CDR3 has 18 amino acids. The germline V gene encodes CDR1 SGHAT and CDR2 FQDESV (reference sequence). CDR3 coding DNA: TGTGCCAGCAGCCCGGGACTAGCGGGGGAGGCTGGGGCCAACGTCCTGACTTTC. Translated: CASSPGLAGEAGANVLTF.